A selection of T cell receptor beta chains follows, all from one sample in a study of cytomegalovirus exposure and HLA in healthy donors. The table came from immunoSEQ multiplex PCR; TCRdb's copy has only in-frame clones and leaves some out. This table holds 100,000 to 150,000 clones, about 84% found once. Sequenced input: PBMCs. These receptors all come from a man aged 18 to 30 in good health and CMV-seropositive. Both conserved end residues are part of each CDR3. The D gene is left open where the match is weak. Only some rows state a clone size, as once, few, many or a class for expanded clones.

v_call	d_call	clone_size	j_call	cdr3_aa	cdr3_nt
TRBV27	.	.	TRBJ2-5	CASSPYFGSETQYF	TGTGCCAGCAGTCCCTATTTTGGTTCGGAGACCCAGTACTTC
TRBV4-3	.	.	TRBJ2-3	CASSQAGSFLDTQYF	TGCGCCAGCAGCCAAGCTGGGAGTTTCCTGGATACGCAGTATTTT
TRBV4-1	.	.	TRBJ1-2	CASSQDHGSNYGYTF	TGCGCCAGCAGCCAAGATCATGGCAGTAACTATGGCTACACCTTC
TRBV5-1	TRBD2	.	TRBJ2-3	CASSLLAGGSTDTQYF	TGCGCCAGCAGCTTGTTGGCGGGAGGGAGCACAGATACGCAGTATTTT
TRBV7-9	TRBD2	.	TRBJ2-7	CASSSREGEQYF	TGTGCCAGCAGCAGCAGGGAGGGCGAGCAGTACTTC
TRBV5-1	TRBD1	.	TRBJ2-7	CASSSTGDTYEQYF	TGCGCCAGCAGCTCGACAGGGGACACTTACGAGCAGTACTTC
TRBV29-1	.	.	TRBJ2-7	CSVRRDRRPYEQYF	TGCAGCGTTCGGCGCGACAGAAGACCCTACGAGCAGTACTTC
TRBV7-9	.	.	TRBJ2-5	CASSLVQGQETQYF	TGTGCCAGCAGCTTAGTCCAAGGACAGGAGACCCAGTACTTC
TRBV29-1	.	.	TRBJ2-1	CSAGEWNRGYNEQFF	TGCAGCGCCGGGGAGTGGAATCGGGGGTACAATGAGCAGTTCTTC
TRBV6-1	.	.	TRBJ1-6	CASSEAGEGPRSPLHF	TGTGCCAGCAGTGAAGCCGGGGAGGGGCCGAGGTCACCCCTCCACTTT
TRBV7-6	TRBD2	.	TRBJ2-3	CASSSDVGGRSTDTQYF	TGTGCCAGCAGCTCCGACGTTGGCGGGAGAAGCACAGATACGCAGTATTTT
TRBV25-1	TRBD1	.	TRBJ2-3	CASSVQLTGATDTQYF	TGTGCCAGCAGTGTTCAGTTAACAGGGGCCACAGATACGCAGTATTTT
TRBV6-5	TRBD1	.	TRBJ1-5	CASSLDRSNQPQHF	TGTGCCAGCAGTTTGGACAGGTCCAATCAGCCCCAGCATTTT
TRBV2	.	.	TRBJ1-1	CASSETGGTEAFF	TGTGCCAGCAGTGAGACAGGAGGCACTGAAGCTTTCTTT
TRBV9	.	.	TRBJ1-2	CASSVSGGDPNYGYTF	TGTGCCAGCAGCGTATCGGGGGGGGACCCTAACTATGGCTACACCTTC
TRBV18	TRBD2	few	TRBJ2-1	CASSPPSSLAGANEQFF	TGTGCCAGCTCACCACCGTCGAGTCTAGCGGGGGCCAATGAGCAGTTCTTC
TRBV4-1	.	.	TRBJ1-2	CASSQVANYGYTF	TGCGCCAGCAGCCAAGTAGCAAACTATGGCTACACCTTC
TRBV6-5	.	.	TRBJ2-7	CASIGFGGLAYEQYF	TGTGCCAGCATTGGGTTCGGGGGATTAGCCTACGAGCAGTACTTC
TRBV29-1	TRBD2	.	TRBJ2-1	CSVSGRAFRNYNEQFF	TGCAGCGTTAGCGGGAGGGCCTTTCGGAACTACAATGAGCAGTTCTTC
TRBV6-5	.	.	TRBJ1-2	CASSYAGGYTF	TGTGCCAGCAGTTATGCCGGGGGCTACACCTTC
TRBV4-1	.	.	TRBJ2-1	CASSQAGFEGSKGHEQFF	TGCGCCAGCAGCCAAGCCGGATTCGAGGGTTCAAAGGGCCATGAGCAGTTCTTC
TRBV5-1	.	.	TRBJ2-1	CASSQSGTLFGDEQFF	TGCGCCAGCAGCCAAAGTGGGACTTTGTTTGGGGATGAGCAGTTCTTC
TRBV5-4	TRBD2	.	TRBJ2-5	CASSSQLAGVETQYF	TGTGCCAGCAGCTCCCAACTAGCGGGGGTCGAGACCCAGTACTTC
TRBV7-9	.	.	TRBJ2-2	CSSSLVASRPGELFF	TGTTCCAGCAGCTTAGTGGCTAGTCGGCCCGGGGAGCTGTTTTTT
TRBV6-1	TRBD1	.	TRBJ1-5	CASSERDLGGTGVFGGNQPQHF	TGTGCCAGCAGTGAAAGGGATCTTGGGGGGACAGGGGTTTTTGGTGGCAATCAGCCCCAGCATTTT
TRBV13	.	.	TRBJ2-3	CASSLKAEASTDTQYF	TGTGCCAGCAGCTTAAAGGCAGAGGCTAGCACAGATACGCAGTATTTT
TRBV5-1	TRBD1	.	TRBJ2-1	CASSLARQGADNEQFF	TGCGCCAGCAGCTTGGCGCGGCAGGGGGCCGACAATGAGCAGTTCTTC
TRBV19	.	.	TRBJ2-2	CASSIEARGTGELFF	TGTGCCAGTAGTATAGAAGCCAGGGGCACCGGGGAGCTGTTTTTT
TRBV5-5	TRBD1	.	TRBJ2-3	CASRYGTGGSTDTQYF	TGTGCCAGCAGATACGGGACAGGGGGTAGCACAGATACGCAGTATTTT
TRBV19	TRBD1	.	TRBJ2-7	CASSLTGGAEEGEQYF	TGTGCCAGTAGTCTTACAGGGGGCGCAGAGGAGGGAGAGCAGTACTTC
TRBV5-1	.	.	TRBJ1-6	CASGPGNNSPLHF	TGCGCCAGCGGTCCAGGGAACAATTCACCCCTCCACTTT